This T cell receptor beta chain appears in the sequencing data of a study of early T cells in non-severe SARS-CoV-2 infection. This clonotype was seen at least ten times. The junction had 3 bases not matched to a gene; V was cut back by 5 bases and J by 0 bases. The CDR3 contains 15 residues. Looked up from germline, CDR1 is SQVTM and CDR2 is ANQGSEA. One entry per CDR3 protein, called by TCRdb with MiXCR from the 5' RACE reads. The data hold 25,000 to 35,000 distinct CDR3 sequences, with 2.5% to 3.5% observed a single time. This chain joins TRBV29-1 and TRBJ2-6; 8 bases are shared with TRBD1. Sequenced: whole blood. This TCR was recovered from an adult who was a healthcare worker with PCR-confirmed SARS-CoV-2 infection or an uninfected control (not recorded which). CDR3 sequence reads: CSVSTGGSGANVLTF. The CDR3, as DNA: TGCAGCGTTTCAACAGGGGGCTCTGGGGCCAACGTCCTGACTTTC.